The clone carrying this T cell receptor (beta chain) has ten or more counts. What it binds is not known. As part of library construction, unique molecular identifiers were attached to individual cDNA molecules. Each CDR3 protein gets one entry after TCRdb re-called the 5' RACE reads with MiXCR. The sample consists of 60,000 or so distinct CDR3 sequences, about 13% of them appearing once. This sample stems from a study of early T cells in non-severe SARS-CoV-2 infection. About the study: It was bulk RNA from unsorted whole blood that was sequenced, and the chains were unpaired. Study-wide results and caveats: Matches to VDJdb favored anti-spike CD8 responses and missed private and CD4 specificities.

V lost 10 bases and J 3 bases, leaving 12 bases between the germline ends. The germline gives CDR1 MNHEY, CDR2 SVGEGT. The CDR3 covers 12 residues. Sequencing used whole blood. This receptor was identified in an adult who was a healthcare worker with PCR-confirmed SARS-CoV-2 infection or an uninfected control (not recorded which). The chain carries TRBV6-2 or TRBV6-3 and TRBJ1-1; perhaps TRBD1 as D (6 bases). The CDR3 DNA sequence: TGTGCCACCCGGAGGGGGGACACTGAAGCTTTCTTT. It codes for CATRRGDTEAFF.